The 13 T cell receptor beta chains below were found in one sample sequenced in a study of CD8 T cells in ankylosing spondylitis. MiXCR, run by TCRdb on the 5' RACE reads, gives a single entry per CDR3 protein. The sample lists more than 250,000 distinct CDR3 sequences; approximately 10% were seen once. The sample comprised blood, either unsorted or a sorted T cell fraction (not recorded which). The receptor source for this set is a female donor with ankylosing spondylitis or in good health (not recorded which).

This clonotype was found many times. The chain recombines TRBV20-1 with TRBJ1-2, with TRBD1 identical over 12 bases. Germline V CDR1 and CDR2: DFQATT, SNEGSKA (reference sequence). The V and J ends lost 6 bases and 4 bases, in that order; junction bases with no gene match: 15. The CDR3 length is 17 residues. The CDR3 loop is CSAPLPGQGADGYGYTF. The CDR3 DNA is TGCAGTGCACCGCTTCCGGGACAGGGGGCTGATGGCTATGGCTACACCTTC.

This clonotype was detected many times. The chain links TRBV24-1 to TRBJ2-1; a weak D match, TRBD1 (5 bases). This CDR3 has 19 residues. Trimming pared 3 bases from V and 9 bases from J, leaving 29 bases between. Germline V CDR1 and CDR2: KGHDR, SFDVKD. CDR3 nucleotide sequence: TGTGCCACCAGTGATCCCAATCAGGGTGTAGGTCTCTTACGGAGTGAGCAGTTCTTC. It translates to CATSDPNQGVGLLRSEQFF.

This clonotype was seen many times. The rearrangement links TRBV6-2 or TRBV6-3 to TRBJ2-1, with D tentatively TRBD1 or TRBD2 (5 bases each). The CDR3 loop spans 13 amino acids. Germline values: CDR1 MNHEY, CDR2 SVGEGT. The V end lost 8 bases, the J end lost 9 bases, and 17 bases lay between the germline ends. The CDR3 spells CASGPGPPAEQFF. The DNA for the CDR3 is TGTGCCAGCGGCCCGGGACCCCCGGCTGAGCAGTTCTTC.

At least ten counts were recorded for this clonotype. V gene TRBV5-1 combines with J gene TRBJ2-1; 7 bases fit TRBD2. Germline V gives CDR1 SGHRS, CDR2 YFSETQ. Losses at the gene ends were 4 bases for V and 3 bases for J; bases not matched to a gene: 10. The CDR3 consists of 16 residues. The CDR3 loop is CASSLTSSGLYNEQFF. In DNA form, the CDR3 reads TGCGCCAGCAGCCTAACTTCTAGCGGCCTCTACAATGAGCAGTTCTTC.

This clonotype was seen at least ten times. The chain recombines TRBV7-6 with TRBJ2-1, with 9 bases lining up with TRBD2. Germline V gene lookup returns CDR1 SGHVS and CDR2 FNYEAQ. V was pared by 7 bases and J by 1 base, with 8 bases of the junction left unmatched. The CDR3 totals 16 residues. The CDR3 loop is CASTFRAGGSYNEQFF. DNA for the CDR3: TGTGCCAGCACTTTTAGGGCGGGAGGGTCCTACAATGAGCAGTTCTTC.

This chain links TRBV5-1 with TRBJ2-1; the match to TRBD2 covers 7 bases. The CDR3 spans 15 residues. The germline V gene has CDR1 SGHRS and CDR2 YFSETQ. Trimming cost V 4 bases and J 9 bases; bases outside gene matches: 13. The CDR3 sequence is CASSASGGGIAEQFF. The CDR3 DNA follows: TGCGCCAGCAGCGCCTCCGGCGGGGGTATAGCTGAGCAGTTCTTC.

The chain employs TRBV5-1 and TRBJ2-1; D is unclear. The CDR3 loop spans 14 amino acids. Trimming pared 2 bases from V and 3 bases from J, leaving 9 bases between. Germline V CDR1 and CDR2: SGHRS, YFSETQ. DNA for the CDR3: TGCGCCAGCAGCTTACCAGCGATCTACAATGAGCAGTTCTTC. Translated: CASSLPAIYNEQFF.

There are many counts of this clonotype. This chain joins TRBV7-2 and TRBJ2-7, with D unresolved. Trimming pared 5 bases from V and 0 bases from J, leaving 14 bases between. This CDR3 region has 15 residues. The germline CDR1 and CDR2 sequences are SGHTA and FQGNSA. The CDR3 DNA sequence: TGTGCCAGCAGCCCGCCTTTTAGACACTCCTACGAGCAGTACTTC. Protein sequence: CASSPPFRHSYEQYF.

This clonotype was seen many times. V gene TRBV12-3 or TRBV12-4 combines with J gene TRBJ2-4, with D tentatively TRBD1 or TRBD2 (5 bases each). The CDR3 consists of 14 residues. The V and J ends lost 2 bases and 9 bases respectively, with 14 bases between them. CDR3 bases: TGTGCCAGCAGTTTATCGGCAGCGAGGGGCATTCAGTACTTC. Protein: CASSLSAARGIQYF.

The table lists this clonotype with a few counts. The chain combines TRBV6-1 with TRBJ1-1; a weak D match, TRBD1 (6 bases). The CDR3 has 16 amino acids. V gave up 6 bases and J gave up 4 bases, with 21 bases separating them. Germline V CDR1 and CDR2: MNHNS, SASEGT. The CDR3: CASSPTGLGVGTEAFF. In nucleotides, the CDR3 is TGTGCCAGCAGCCCGACAGGACTAGGGGTGGGCACTGAAGCTTTCTTT.

This clonotype was recorded many times. The CDR3, as DNA: TGCGCCAGCAGCTTGGAAACAGGCGGCGCTGAAGCTTTCTTT. Translation gives CASSLETGGAEAFF. The chain employs TRBV5-1 and TRBJ1-1, with a weak D call TRBD1 (5 bases). V gave up 0 bases and J gave up 6 bases, with 12 bases separating them. This CDR3 contains 14 residues. Per the germline V gene, CDR1 is SGHRS and CDR2 is YFSETQ.

The chain recombines TRBV11-2 with TRBJ2-1; the match to TRBD2 covers 7 bases. Looked up from germline, CDR1 is SGHAT and CDR2 is FQNNGV. The CDR3 runs 15 residues. V was pared by 6 bases and J by 6 bases, with 11 bases of the junction left unmatched. CDR3 amino acids: CASRNFGLVVNEQFF. The DNA for the CDR3 is TGTGCCAGCAGAAACTTCGGACTAGTCGTCAATGAGCAGTTCTTC.

This clonotype was observed many times. The chain couples TRBV7-9 to TRBJ1-1, with D possibly matching TRBD1 (6 bases). From germline, CDR1 is SEHNR and CDR2 FQNEAQ (reference sequence). The CDR3 is 13 amino acids. V shed 1 base and J shed 12 bases, with 15 bases lying between them. The DNA for the CDR3 is TGTGCCAGCAGCTTAGATGGGGGGCGAGAATCTTTCTTT. Its translation is CASSLDGGRESFF.